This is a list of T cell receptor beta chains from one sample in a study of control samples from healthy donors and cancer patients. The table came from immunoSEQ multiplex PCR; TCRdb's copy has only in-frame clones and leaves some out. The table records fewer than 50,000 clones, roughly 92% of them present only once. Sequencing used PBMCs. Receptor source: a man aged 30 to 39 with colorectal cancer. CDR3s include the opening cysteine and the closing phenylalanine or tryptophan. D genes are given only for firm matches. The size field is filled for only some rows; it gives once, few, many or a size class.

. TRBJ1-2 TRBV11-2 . CASSLGGTPPNYGYTF TGTGCCAGCAGCTTAGGCGGGACACCCCCGAACTATGGCTACACCTTC
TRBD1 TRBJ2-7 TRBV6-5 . CASAEIQGNSYEQYF TGTGCCAGCGCCGAGATACAGGGGAACTCCTACGAGCAGTACTTC
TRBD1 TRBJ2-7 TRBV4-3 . CASSQDIGTGTYEQYF TGCGCCAGCAGCCAAGATATTGGGACAGGGACTTACGAGCAGTACTTC
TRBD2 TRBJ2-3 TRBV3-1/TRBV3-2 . CASSQPEHVAGEDTQYF TGTGCCAGCAGCCAACCAGAACACGTAGCGGGGGAAGATACGCAGTATTTT
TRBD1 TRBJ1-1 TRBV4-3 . CASSPLLQPGGSEAFF TGCGCCAGCAGCCCCTTACTCCAACCAGGGGGGAGTGAAGCTTTCTTT
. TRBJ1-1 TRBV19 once CASSIVGVGTEAFF TGTGCCAGTAGTATAGTAGGGGTGGGAACTGAAGCTTTCTTT
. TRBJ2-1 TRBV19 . CASSAISGREQFF TGTGCCAGTAGCGCGATCAGTGGCAGAGAGCAGTTCTTC
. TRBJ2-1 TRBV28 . CASREGTAPGYNEQFF TGTGCCAGCAGAGAAGGGACCGCTCCCGGGTACAATGAGCAGTTCTTC
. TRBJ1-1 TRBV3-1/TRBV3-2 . CASSSGGGGRGSEAFF TGTGCCAGCAGCAGCGGAGGGGGGGGCAGAGGGTCTGAAGCTTTCTTT
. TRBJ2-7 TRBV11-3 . CASSLGQGIGAEQYF TGTGCCAGCAGCTTAGGGCAGGGTATTGGGGCCGAGCAGTACTTC
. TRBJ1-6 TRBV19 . CASSKGGYNSPLHF TGTGCCAGTAGTAAGGGGGGATATAATTCACCCCTCCACTTT
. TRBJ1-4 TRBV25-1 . CAYSSGPRSGLGEKLFF TGTGCCTACAGCAGCGGTCCCAGGTCGGGACTCGGAGAAAAACTGTTTTTT
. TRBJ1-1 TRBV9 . CASSLRWGTEAFF TGTGCCAGCAGCCTTCGATGGGGGACTGAAGCTTTCTTT
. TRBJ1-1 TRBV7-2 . CASSLPDLGGTEAFF TGTGCCAGCAGCTTACCCGATCTCGGGGGCACTGAAGCTTTCTTT
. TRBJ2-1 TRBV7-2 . CASSLNREAEQFF TGTGCCAGCAGCTTAAATCGAGAAGCGGAGCAGTTCTTC
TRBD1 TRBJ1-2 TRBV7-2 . CASSLRGTGGISSYTF TGTGCCAGCAGCTTAAGGGGGACAGGGGGCATTTCGAGCTACACCTTC
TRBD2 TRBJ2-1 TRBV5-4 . CASSAGLAVSEQFF TGTGCCAGCAGCGCCGGACTAGCAGTCAGTGAGCAGTTCTTC
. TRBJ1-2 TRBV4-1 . CASSQVTAIYGYTF TGCGCCAGCAGCCAAGTGACAGCTATTTATGGCTACACCTTC
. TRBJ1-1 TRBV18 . CASSPVPGGNTEAFF TGTGCCAGCTCACCGGTGCCAGGAGGGAACACTGAAGCTTTCTTT
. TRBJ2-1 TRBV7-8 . CASRIDSSYNEQFF TGTGCCAGCAGAATCGATAGCTCCTACAATGAGCAGTTCTTC
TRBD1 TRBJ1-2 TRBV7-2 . CASSSPGGYGYTF TGTGCCAGCAGCTCCCCAGGGGGTTACGGCTACACCTTC
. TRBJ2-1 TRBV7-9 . CASSMTRGSNEQFF TGTGCCAGCAGCATGACCCGGGGAAGTAATGAGCAGTTCTTC
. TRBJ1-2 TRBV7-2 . CASSLDRPYGYTF TGTGCCAGCAGCTTAGACAGGCCCTATGGCTACACCTTC